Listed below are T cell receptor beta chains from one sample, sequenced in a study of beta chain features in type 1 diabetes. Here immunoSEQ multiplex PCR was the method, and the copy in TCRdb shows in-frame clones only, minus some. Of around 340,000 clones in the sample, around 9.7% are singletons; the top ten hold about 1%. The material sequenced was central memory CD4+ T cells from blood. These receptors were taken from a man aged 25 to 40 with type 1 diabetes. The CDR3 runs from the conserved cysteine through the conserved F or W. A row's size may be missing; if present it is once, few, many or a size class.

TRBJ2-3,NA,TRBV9,CASSVGGYRTDAQYF
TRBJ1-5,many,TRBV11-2,CASSADPNQPQHF
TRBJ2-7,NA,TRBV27,CASSSFGTLSYEQYF
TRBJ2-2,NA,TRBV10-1,CASGRQTNTGELFF
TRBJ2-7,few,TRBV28,CASSPMGQSGYEQYF
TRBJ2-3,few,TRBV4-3,CASSQDGLSTDTQYF
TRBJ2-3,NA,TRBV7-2,CASSLGGRQADTQYF
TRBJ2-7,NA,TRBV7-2,CASSFSGGLTYEQYF
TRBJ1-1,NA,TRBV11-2,CASSSQVYTEAFF
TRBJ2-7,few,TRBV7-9,CASSLDGRGGLREQYF
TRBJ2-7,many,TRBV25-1,CASSQGGTTYF
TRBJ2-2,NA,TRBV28,CASGPNTGELFF
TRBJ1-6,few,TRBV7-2,CASSLGAQDNSPLHF
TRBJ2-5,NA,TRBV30,CAWNAGGGPQETQYF
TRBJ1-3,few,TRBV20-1,CSASRSDTIYF
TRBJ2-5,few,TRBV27,CASSSLGETQYF
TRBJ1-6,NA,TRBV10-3,CAISEAGGHNSPLHF
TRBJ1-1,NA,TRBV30,CAWSGGGWTEAFF
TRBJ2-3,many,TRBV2,CASSDRTGLDTQYF
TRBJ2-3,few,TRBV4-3,CASSQDMRGGSTDTQYF
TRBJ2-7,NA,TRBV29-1,CSDKQVPPAYEQYF
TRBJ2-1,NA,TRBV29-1,CSVEPSGGGVNEQFF
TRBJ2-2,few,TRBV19,CASRKTGDTGELFF
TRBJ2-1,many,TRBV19,CASWGHEQFF
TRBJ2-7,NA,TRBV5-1,CASSLSSGGIYEQYF
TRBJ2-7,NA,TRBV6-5,CASSPGGLSYEQYF
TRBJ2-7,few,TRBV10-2,CASSGRARGPYEQYF
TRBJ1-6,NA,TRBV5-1,CASSLGQGESSSPLHF
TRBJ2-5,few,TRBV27,CASSPTGAGETQYF
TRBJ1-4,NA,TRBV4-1,CASTYEATNEKLFF
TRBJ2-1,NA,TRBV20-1,CSARDPQFF
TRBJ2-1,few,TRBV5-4,CASSLASARYNEQFF
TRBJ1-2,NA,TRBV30,CAWSTQVLYGYTF
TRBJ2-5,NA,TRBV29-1,CSAGDSGRGETQYF
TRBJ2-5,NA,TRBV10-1,CASSGQAQETQYF
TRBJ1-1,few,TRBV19,CASRRAANTEAFF
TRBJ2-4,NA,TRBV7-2,CASSLDQQYVKNIQYF
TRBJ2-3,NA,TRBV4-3,CASSQDHGGGGTDTQYF
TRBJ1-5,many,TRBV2,CASSGSNQPQHF
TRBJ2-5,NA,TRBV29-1,CSAGIGGSDRQETQYF
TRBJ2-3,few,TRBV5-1,CASSLAGITDTQYF
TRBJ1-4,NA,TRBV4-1,CASSQEKGAAQKLFF
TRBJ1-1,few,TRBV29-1,CSVEGGAGEAFF
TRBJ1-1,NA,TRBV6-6,CATGQGTTEAFF
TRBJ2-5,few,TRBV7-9,CASSFGGHSETQYF
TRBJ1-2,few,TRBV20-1,CSARNSHGYTF
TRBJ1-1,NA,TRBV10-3,CAIGLSPGQGDTEAFF
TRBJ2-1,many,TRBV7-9,CASSSQGSGGDGEQFF